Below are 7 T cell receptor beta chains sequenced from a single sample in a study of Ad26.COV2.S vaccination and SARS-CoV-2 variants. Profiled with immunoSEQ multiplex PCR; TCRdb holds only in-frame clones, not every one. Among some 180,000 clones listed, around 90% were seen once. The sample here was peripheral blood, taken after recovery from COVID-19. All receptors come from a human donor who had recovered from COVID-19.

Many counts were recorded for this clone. The CDR3 region is CASQRGQGVTLGTGELFF. The CDR3 nucleotides read TGTGCCAGCCAACGGGGACAGGGGGTGACGCTGGGCACCGGGGAGCTGTTTTTT. The V call is TRBV27, the J call TRBJ2-2; 11 bases fit TRBD1. The CDR3 has 18 residues. The junction had 15 bases not matched to a gene; V was cut back by 8 bases and J by 4 bases. Germline-derived CDR1 and CDR2 are MNHEY and SMNVEV (reference sequence).

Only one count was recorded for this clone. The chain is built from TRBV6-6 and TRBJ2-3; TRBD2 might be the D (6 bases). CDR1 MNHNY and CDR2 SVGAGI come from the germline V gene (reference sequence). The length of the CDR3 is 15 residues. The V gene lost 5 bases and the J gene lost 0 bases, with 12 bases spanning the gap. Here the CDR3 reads CASSGTRGSTDTQYF. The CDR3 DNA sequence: TGTGCCAGCAGTGGAACGCGGGGTAGCACAGATACGCAGTATTTT.

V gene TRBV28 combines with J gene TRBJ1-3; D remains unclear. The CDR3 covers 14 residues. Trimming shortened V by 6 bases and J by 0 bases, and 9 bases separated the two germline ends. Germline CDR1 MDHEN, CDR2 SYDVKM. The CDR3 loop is CASSPISSGNTIYF. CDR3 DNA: TGTGCCAGCAGCCCCATTAGCTCTGGAAACACCATATATTTT.

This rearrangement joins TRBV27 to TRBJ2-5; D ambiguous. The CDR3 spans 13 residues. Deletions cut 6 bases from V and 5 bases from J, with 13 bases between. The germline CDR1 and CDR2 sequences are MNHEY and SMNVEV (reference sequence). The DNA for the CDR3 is TGTGCCAGCAGCCTAACGCTAGGGGAGACCCAGTACTTC. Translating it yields CASSLTLGETQYF.

As DNA, the CDR3 is TGTGCCAGCAGTGAGGGTGACAGGGTCGGCTACACCTTC. It specifies CASSEGDRVGYTF. The chain carries TRBV6-1 and TRBJ1-2; TRBD1 matches 7 bases. Germline V CDR1 and CDR2: MNHNS, SASEGT. J was trimmed by 8 bases and V by 3 bases; bases with no gene match: 6. The CDR3 is 13 residues long.

The CDR3: CASSLVRQGPANYGYTF. CDR3 DNA sequence: TGTGCCAGCAGCTTAGTACGTCAGGGCCCAGCTAACTATGGCTACACCTTC. J is TRBJ1-2 and V is TRBV7-8; possibly TRBD1 for D (5 bases). V dropped 1 base and J dropped 0 bases, with 15 bases sitting between them. This CDR3 has 17 amino acids. Germline loops: CDR1 SGHVS, CDR2 FQNEAQ.

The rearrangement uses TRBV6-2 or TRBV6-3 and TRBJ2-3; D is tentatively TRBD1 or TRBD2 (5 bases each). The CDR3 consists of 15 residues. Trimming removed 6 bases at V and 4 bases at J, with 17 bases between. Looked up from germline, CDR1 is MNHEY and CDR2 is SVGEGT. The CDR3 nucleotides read TGTGCCAGCAGCTCCGGGACCGAGGGGCCAGATACGCAGTATTTT. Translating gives CASSSGTEGPDTQYF.